This T cell receptor beta chain emerged from a study of technical replicates of blood from several donors (dated by TCRdb to about 2017). Library preparation employed the immunoSEQ multiplex PCR assay. Imported from immuneACCESS, the table was reduced by TCRdb to in-frame sequences with V and J called. These copies leave out some clones; in studies compared against another copy, an unresolved V gene accounts for under half, and the cause of the remainder is not known. The sample profile shows 60,000 to 85,000 clones; around 97% of them were found once. The ten largest clones add up to approximately 0.2% of the sample. With respect to this clone: The specificity of this receptor is unknown. No per-base quality is available; no much larger clone lies one base away.

The germline V gene sets CDR1 to MDHEN and CDR2 to SYDVKM. The CDR3 holds 14 amino acids from the cysteine to the phenylalanine. The sequence is cut down to CDR3 DNA, 42 bases in frame from base 1. V and J are trimmed by 6 bases and 5 bases, and the gene matches miss 7 bases of the junction. In this chain, TRBV28 is recombined with TRBJ1-1, and 9 junction bases match TRBD1. Sequencing used T cells isolated from PBMCs. This TCR came from a human donor in good health. This receptor carries the CDR3 CASSSGQGPTEAFF. The DNA sequence follows: TGTGCCAGCAGCTCTGGACAGGGGCCAACTGAAGCTTTCTTT.